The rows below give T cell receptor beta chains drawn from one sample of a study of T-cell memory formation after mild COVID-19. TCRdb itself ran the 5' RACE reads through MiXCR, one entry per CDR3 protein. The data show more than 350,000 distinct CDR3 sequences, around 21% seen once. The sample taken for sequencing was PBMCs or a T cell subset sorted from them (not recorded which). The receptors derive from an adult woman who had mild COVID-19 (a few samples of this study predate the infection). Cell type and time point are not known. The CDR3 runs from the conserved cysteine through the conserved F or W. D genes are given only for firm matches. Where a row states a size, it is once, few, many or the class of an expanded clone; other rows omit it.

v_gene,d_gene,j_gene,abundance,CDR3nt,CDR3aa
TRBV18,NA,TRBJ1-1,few,TGTGCCAGCTCACCGGGATGGGAGCTCATGAACACTGAAGCTTTCTTT,CASSPGWELMNTEAFF
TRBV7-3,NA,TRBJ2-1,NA,TGTGCCAGCAGCTTAGGACCTACAAGGTCCTACAATGAGCAGTTCTTC,CASSLGPTRSYNEQFF
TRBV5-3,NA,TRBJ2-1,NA,TGTGCCAGAAGCTTGGGGACCGGGACGCCAAGCTCCTACAATGAGCAGTTCTTC,CARSLGTGTPSSYNEQFF
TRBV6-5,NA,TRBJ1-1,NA,TGTGCCAGCAGTACAAGACACGCCACTGAAGCTTTCTTT,CASSTRHATEAFF
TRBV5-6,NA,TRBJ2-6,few,TGTGCCAGCAGCTTCCGCGTTTCCTCTGGGGCCAACGTCCTGACTTTC,CASSFRVSSGANVLTF
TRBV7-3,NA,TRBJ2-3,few,TGTGCCAGCAGCTTGTTAATCGATGGGGATACGCAGTATTTT,CASSLLIDGDTQYF
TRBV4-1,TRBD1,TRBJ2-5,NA,TGCGCCAGCAGCCAAGTTCACAGGGGGAAGGAGACCCAGTACTTC,CASSQVHRGKETQYF
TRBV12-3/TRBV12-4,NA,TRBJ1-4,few,TGTGCCAGCAGTTTAGGCCCCCGGGCAGGGCTAGGTGAAAAACTGTTTTTT,CASSLGPRAGLGEKLFF
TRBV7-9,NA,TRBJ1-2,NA,TGTGCCAGCAGCGCTATCTTACAGGGAGGCTACACCTTC,CASSAILQGGYTF
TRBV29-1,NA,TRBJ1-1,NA,TGCAGCCTTAAGGCGGGACGCGGGAACACTGAAGCTTTCTTT,CSLKAGRGNTEAFF
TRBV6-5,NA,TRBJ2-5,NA,TGTGCCAGCAGTTACCGGGGCGAAGAGACCCAGTACTTC,CASSYRGEETQYF
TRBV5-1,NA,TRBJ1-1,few,TGCGCCAGCAGCTTGGCCAGGATGGGAACTGAAGCTTTCTTT,CASSLARMGTEAFF
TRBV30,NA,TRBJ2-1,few,TGTGCCTGGAGACCCGACGGGGGTGATGAGCAGTTCTTC,CAWRPDGGDEQFF
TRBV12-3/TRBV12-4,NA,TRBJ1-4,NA,TGTGCCAGCAGTCCCTCGGGGGAAAAACTGTTTTTT,CASSPSGEKLFF
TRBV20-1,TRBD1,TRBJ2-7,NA,TGCAGTGCGCGACAGGGGGCTAGATACGAGCAGTACTTC,CSARQGARYEQYF
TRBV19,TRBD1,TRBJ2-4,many,TGTGCCAGTAGTGACAGGGGGAAAAACATTCAGTACTTC,CASSDRGKNIQYF
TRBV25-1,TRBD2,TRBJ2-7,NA,TGTGCCAGCAGTCCCAGCGGGATCGAGCAGTACTTC,CASSPSGIEQYF
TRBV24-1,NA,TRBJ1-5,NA,TGTGCCGCGCAGGGGATTTTAAAACAGCCCCAGCATTTT,CAAQGILKQPQHF
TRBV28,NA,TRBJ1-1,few,TGTGCCAGCAGTTTAGACTTTGTGGCTTTCTTT,CASSLDFVAFF
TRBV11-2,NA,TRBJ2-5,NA,TGTGCCAGCAGGAAGGGAGGAGGCCAAGAGACCCAGTACTTC,CASRKGGGQETQYF
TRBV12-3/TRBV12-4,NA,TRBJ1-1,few,TGTGCCAGCAGACCTTCGGGACCGAACACTGAAGCTTTCTTT,CASRPSGPNTEAFF